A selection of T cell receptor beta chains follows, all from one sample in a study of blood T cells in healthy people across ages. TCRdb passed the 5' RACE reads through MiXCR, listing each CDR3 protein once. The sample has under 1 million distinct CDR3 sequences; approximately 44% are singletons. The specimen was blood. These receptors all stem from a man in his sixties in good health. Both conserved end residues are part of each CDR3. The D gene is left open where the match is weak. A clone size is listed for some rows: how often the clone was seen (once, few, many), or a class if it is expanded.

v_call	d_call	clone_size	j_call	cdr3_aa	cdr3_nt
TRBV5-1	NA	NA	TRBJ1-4	CASSRVSGEKLFF	TGCGCCAGCAGCAGGGTTTCGGGTGAAAAACTGTTTTTT
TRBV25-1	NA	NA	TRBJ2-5	CASSITGNLETQYF	TGTGCCAGCAGCATCACAGGGAATTTGGAGACCCAGTACTTC
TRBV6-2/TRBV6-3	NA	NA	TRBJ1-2	CASSYVTNYGYTF	TGTGCCAGCAGTTACGTTACTAACTATGGCTACACCTTC
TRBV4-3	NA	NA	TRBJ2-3	CASSFSDAAPTQYF	TGCGCCAGCAGCTTTAGCGACGCCGCTCCCACGCAGTATTTT
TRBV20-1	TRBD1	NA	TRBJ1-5	CSAKSPGQGNQPQHF	TGCAGTGCTAAATCCCCGGGACAGGGGAATCAGCCCCAGCATTTT
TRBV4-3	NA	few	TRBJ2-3	CASSRMVTDTQYF	TGCGCCAGCAGTCGTATGGTGACAGATACGCAGTATTTT
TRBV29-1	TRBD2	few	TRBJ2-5	CSAVAGATQETQYF	TGCAGCGCCGTAGCGGGGGCTACCCAAGAGACCCAGTACTTC
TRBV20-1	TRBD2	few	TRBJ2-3	CSARDTLAGWADTQYF	TGCAGTGCTAGAGATACACTAGCGGGGTGGGCAGATACGCAGTATTTT
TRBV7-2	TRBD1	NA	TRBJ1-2	CASSRKLSTLLGQSDYGYTF	TGTGCCAGCAGCCGTAAGCTAAGTACGCTACTGGGACAGAGCGACTATGGCTACACCTTC
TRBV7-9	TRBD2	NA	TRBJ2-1	CASSPTSGGDTNEQFF	TGTGCCAGCAGCCCGACTAGCGGGGGGGATACGAATGAGCAGTTCTTC
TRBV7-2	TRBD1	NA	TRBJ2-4	CASSLEVLGQGIAKNIQYF	TGTGCCAGCAGCTTAGAGGTCTTGGGACAGGGTATAGCCAAAAACATTCAGTACTTC
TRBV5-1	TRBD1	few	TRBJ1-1	CASTLQGVMNTEAFF	TGCGCCAGCACTTTACAGGGGGTCATGAACACTGAAGCTTTCTTT
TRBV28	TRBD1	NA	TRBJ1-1	CASSPPGQGILTEAFF	TGTGCCAGCAGTCCCCCGGGACAGGGGATTCTCACTGAAGCTTTCTTT
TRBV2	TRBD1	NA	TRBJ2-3	CAGRLTGGQADTQYF	TGTGCCGGCAGGCTAACAGGGGGCCAAGCAGATACGCAGTATTTT
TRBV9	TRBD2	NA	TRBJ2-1	CASSVVFTGGEQFF	TGTGCCAGCAGCGTAGTGTTCACGGGGGGGGAGCAGTTCTTC
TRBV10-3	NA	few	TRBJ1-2	CAISDLGLGRSGYTF	TGTGCCATCAGTGACCTGGGCCTGGGCAGGAGTGGCTACACCTTC
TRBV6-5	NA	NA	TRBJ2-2	CASSLTVGPNTGELFF	TGTGCCAGCAGTCTGACGGTAGGGCCGAACACCGGGGAGCTGTTTTTT
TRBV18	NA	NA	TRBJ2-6	CASSPTTGANVLTF	TGTGCCAGCTCACCAACAACTGGGGCCAACGTCCTGACTTTC
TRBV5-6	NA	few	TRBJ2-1	CASSSGYWSGNEQFF	TGTGCCAGCAGCTCAGGCTACTGGTCAGGGAATGAGCAGTTCTTC
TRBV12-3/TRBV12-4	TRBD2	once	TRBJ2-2	CASSSPTSGGHNTGELFF	TGTGCCAGCAGTTCACCGACTAGCGGGGGACATAACACCGGGGAGCTGTTTTTT
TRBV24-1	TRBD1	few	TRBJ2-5	CATSDWGQGGQETQYF	TGTGCCACCAGTGATTGGGGACAGGGGGGACAAGAGACCCAGTACTTC
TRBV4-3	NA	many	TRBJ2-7	CASSQDRNSLYEQYF	TGCGCCAGCAGCCAAGATCGAAACAGCCTCTACGAGCAGTACTTC
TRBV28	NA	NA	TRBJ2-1	CASKWFDEQFF	TGTGCCAGCAAGTGGTTCGATGAGCAGTTCTTC
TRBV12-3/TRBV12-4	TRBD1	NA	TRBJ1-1	CASRGQERTTEAFF	TGTGCCAGCAGGGGACAGGAGCGGACCACTGAAGCTTTCTTT
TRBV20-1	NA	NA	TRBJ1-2	CSAVGPTDLYGYTF	TGCAGTGCTGTAGGGCCGACGGATTTATATGGCTACACCTTC
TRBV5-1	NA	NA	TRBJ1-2	CASSVTGSNYGYTF	TGCGCCAGCAGCGTGACCGGGTCTAACTATGGCTACACCTTC
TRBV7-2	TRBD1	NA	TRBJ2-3	CASSPGGSSSTDTQYF	TGTGCCAGCAGCCCAGGGGGTAGTAGTAGCACAGATACGCAGTATTTT
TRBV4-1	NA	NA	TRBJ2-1	CASSVQGPHQETQFF	TGCGCCAGCAGCGTTCAGGGACCGCACCAAGAGACCCAGTTCTTC
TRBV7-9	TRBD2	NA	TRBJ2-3	CASSHSGSSTDTQYF	TGTGCCAGCAGCCATAGCGGGAGTAGCACAGATACGCAGTATTTT
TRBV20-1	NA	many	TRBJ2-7	CSARNFRASYEQYF	TGCAGTGCTAGAAACTTCAGGGCCTCCTACGAGCAGTACTTC
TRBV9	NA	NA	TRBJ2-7	CASSVAPIGSEQYF	TGTGCCAGCAGCGTAGCCCCGATAGGCTCCGAGCAGTACTTC
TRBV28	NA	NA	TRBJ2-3	CASSQGGQGMDTQYF	TGTGCCAGCAGTCAGGGCGGGCAGGGGATGGATACGCAGTATTTT
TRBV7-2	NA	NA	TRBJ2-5	CASTRGQETQYF	TGTGCCAGCACCCGCGGCCAAGAGACCCAGTACTTC
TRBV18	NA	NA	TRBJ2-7	CASSPRQEADEQYF	TGTGCCAGCTCCCCCCGGCAGGAGGCCGACGAGCAGTACTTC
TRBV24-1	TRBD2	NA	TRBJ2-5	CATKASGQETQYF	TGTGCCACAAAAGCTAGCGGCCAAGAGACCCAGTACTTC
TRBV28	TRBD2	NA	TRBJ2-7	CASSSRLAANYEQYF	TGTGCCAGCAGTAGTAGACTAGCGGCGAACTACGAGCAGTACTTC
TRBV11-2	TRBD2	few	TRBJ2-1	CASSLDLRLASGGRYEQFF	TGTGCCAGCAGCTTAGATCTTAGGCTGGCTAGCGGGGGTCGGTATGAGCAGTTCTTC
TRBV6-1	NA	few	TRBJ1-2	CASSELGTPGNYGYTF	TGTGCCAGCAGTGAATTGGGGACCCCGGGTAACTATGGCTACACCTTC
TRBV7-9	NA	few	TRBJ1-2	CASSPEGPLGTHIGYTF	TGTGCCAGCAGCCCCGAGGGGCCCTTAGGAACACACATTGGCTACACCTTC
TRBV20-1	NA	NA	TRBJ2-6	CSAPSGGPSGANVLTF	TGCAGTGCGCCGAGTGGGGGGCCGTCTGGGGCCAACGTCCTGACTTTC
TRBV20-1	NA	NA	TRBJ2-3	CSAEEAGSTDTQYF	TGCAGTGCTGAGGAGGCGGGGTCGACAGATACGCAGTATTTT
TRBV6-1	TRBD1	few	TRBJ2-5	CASSDYRDRAGETQYF	TGTGCCAGCAGTGACTACCGGGACAGGGCTGGGGAGACCCAGTACTTC
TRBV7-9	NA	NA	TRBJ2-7	CASSLLSLGGDEQYF	TGTGCCAGCAGCTTGTTATCCTTGGGGGGCGACGAGCAGTACTTC
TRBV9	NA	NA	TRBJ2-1	CASSVDPTGRGNEQFF	TGTGCCAGCAGCGTAGATCCGACAGGGAGGGGAAATGAGCAGTTCTTC
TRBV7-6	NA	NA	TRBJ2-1	CASSAPSSRAKRGEQFF	TGTGCCAGCAGCGCGCCTAGTTCGAGGGCGAAGCGTGGTGAGCAGTTCTTC
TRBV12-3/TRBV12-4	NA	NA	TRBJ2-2	CASRKNQRTGELFF	TGTGCCAGCCGAAAAAACCAGCGGACCGGGGAGCTGTTTTTT
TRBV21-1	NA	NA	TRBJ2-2	CASSKFWGGPGGGELFF	TGTGCCAGCAGCAAATTCTGGGGCGGCCCGGGGGGCGGGGAGCTGTTTTTT
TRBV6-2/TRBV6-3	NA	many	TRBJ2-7	CASSYSFRYEQYF	TGTGCCAGCAGTTACTCTTTCCGCTACGAGCAGTACTTC
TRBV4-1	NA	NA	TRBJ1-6	CASSQDGGGRTYNSPLHF	TGCGCCAGCAGCCAAGATGGCGGGGGGCGGACCTATAATTCACCCCTCCACTTT
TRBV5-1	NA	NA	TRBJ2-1	CASREGDNEQFF	TGCGCCAGCAGGGAGGGGGACAATGAGCAGTTCTTC